These T cell receptor beta chains were read from a single sample in a study of T cell repertoires in cytomegalovirus infection. These receptors have no identified antigens. TCRdb fed the reads into MiXCR, producing one record per CDR3 protein. The data contain some 900,000 distinct CDR3 sequences, approximately 32% of them singletons. This sample comprised cultured CD8+ T cells from PBMCs, obtained from culture after CMV antigen stimulation. The receptors were gathered from a human donor in good health (CMV status not recorded). Some clones in this sample may be carry-over from other donors' samples. CDR3s include the opening cysteine and the closing phenylalanine or tryptophan. The D gene is left open where the match is weak. Some rows have no size entry. The others give once, few or many, or a class for an expanded clone.

>TRBJ2-5|.|.|TRBV7-6
CASSKVGTEETQYF
TGTGCCAGCAGCAAAGTGGGAACGGAAGAGACCCAGTACTTC
>TRBJ2-1|.|TRBD2|TRBV27
CASREGTSGGREQFF
TGTGCCAGCAGGGAGGGGACTAGCGGGGGGCGTGAGCAGTTCTTC
>TRBJ2-1|.|.|TRBV12-3/TRBV12-4
CASSNQDFNEQFF
TGTGCCAGCAGTAACCAGGACTTCAATGAGCAGTTCTTC
>TRBJ1-2|once|.|TRBV7-9
CASSPKGADGYTF
TGTGCCAGCAGCCCGAAGGGTGCGGATGGCTACACCTTC
>TRBJ1-3|once|.|TRBV2
CASSEEGRGFNTIYF
TGTGCCAGCAGTGAAGAGGGACGGGGTTTCAACACCATATATTTT
>TRBJ1-1|.|.|TRBV2
CASSERGGTEAFF
TGTGCCAGCAGTGAGCGAGGGGGCACTGAAGCTTTCTTT
>TRBJ2-1|few|.|TRBV10-3
CAISLGPNNEQFF
TGTGCCATCAGCCTTGGACCAAACAATGAGCAGTTCTTC
>TRBJ1-4|.|TRBD1|TRBV27
CASSLRTGYEKLFF
TGTGCCAGCAGTTTACGGACAGGGTACGAAAAACTGTTTTTT
>TRBJ2-1|few|TRBD2|TRBV29-1
CSVFSGGALDEQFF
TGCAGCGTCTTTAGCGGGGGGGCCTTGGATGAGCAGTTCTTC
>TRBJ2-1|few|.|TRBV6-1
CASARNEQFF
TGTGCCAGCGCCCGCAATGAGCAGTTCTTC
>TRBJ2-6|many|.|TRBV7-2
CASILNSGANVLTF
TGTGCCAGCATCCTTAACTCTGGGGCCAACGTCCTGACTTTC
>TRBJ2-7|.|.|TRBV7-8
CASSLTAGNEQYF
TGTGCCAGCAGCTTGACAGCTGGGAACGAGCAGTACTTC
>TRBJ1-6|few|.|TRBV7-2
CASSLNGPGLDSPLHF
TGTGCCAGCAGCTTAAACGGGCCAGGGCTCGATTCACCCCTCCACTTT
>TRBJ2-1|many|TRBD1|TRBV5-4
CASSQGTGKFF
TGTGCCAGCAGCCAAGGGACAGGGAAATTCTTC
>TRBJ1-6|many|.|TRBV6-1
CASRDSSYNSPLHF
TGTGCCAGCAGGGACAGCTCCTATAATTCACCCCTCCACTTT
>TRBJ2-1|few|.|TRBV7-9
CASSRLGNEQFF
TGTGCCAGCAGTCGACTAGGGAATGAGCAGTTCTTC
>TRBJ2-7|few|.|TRBV27
CASSWAASYEQYF
TGTGCCAGCAGTTGGGCAGCCTCCTACGAGCAGTACTTC
>TRBJ2-5|many|TRBD1|TRBV7-8
CASSLVRTGGPQETQYF
TGTGCCAGCAGCTTAGTACGGACAGGGGGACCTCAAGAGACCCAGTACTTC
>TRBJ2-7|.|TRBD2|TRBV27
CASSLEGLAGGYEQYF
TGTGCCAGCAGTTTAGAGGGACTAGCGGGGGGGTACGAGCAGTACTTC
>TRBJ2-3|many|TRBD1|TRBV7-8
CASSYGGWMPGTDTDTQYF
TGTGCCAGCAGCTATGGTGGGTGGATGCCCGGGACAGACACAGATACGCAGTATTTT
>TRBJ2-7|.|.|TRBV5-1
CASSLAVMTALPGDGYSYEQYF
TGCGCCAGCAGCTTGGCCGTTATGACCGCCTTGCCCGGGGACGGGTACTCCTACGAGCAGTACTTC
>TRBJ2-2|many|.|TRBV7-2
CASSLMYQGPNTGELFF
TGTGCCAGCAGCTTAATGTATCAGGGGCCGAACACCGGGGAGCTGTTTTTT
>TRBJ2-7|.|TRBD2|TRBV5-1
CASSLVTSGESISYEQYF
TGCGCCAGCAGCTTGGTGACTAGCGGGGAATCTATCTCCTACGAGCAGTACTTC
>TRBJ2-7|.|.|TRBV14
CASSQVQGGGEQYF
TGTGCCAGCAGCCAAGTGCAAGGGGGTGGCGAGCAGTACTTC
>TRBJ1-1|few|.|TRBV7-2
CASSSSGWSTEAFF
TGTGCCAGCAGCTCCTCCGGTTGGTCCACTGAAGCTTTCTTT
>TRBJ1-2|many|.|TRBV6-5
CASSSRGSYGYTF
TGTGCCAGCAGTTCACGGGGCTCCTATGGCTACACCTTC
>TRBJ2-5|.|TRBD1|TRBV4-1
CASSPGQALLETQYF
TGCGCCAGCAGCCCGGGACAGGCACTCCTAGAGACCCAGTACTTC
>TRBJ2-1|.|TRBD1|TRBV20-1
CSALDRAQSSYNQQFF
TGCAGTGCCCTTGACAGGGCTCAGAGCTCCTACAATCAGCAGTTCTTC
>TRBJ1-6|few|.|TRBV6-5
CASTPLVGDSPLHF
TGTGCCAGCACTCCCTTAGTTGGCGATTCACCCCTCCACTTT
>TRBJ2-4|.|.|TRBV27
CASSHKSGSVAAKNIQYF
TGTGCCAGCAGCCACAAATCAGGCTCGGTAGCGGCCAAAAACATTCAGTACTTC
>TRBJ1-5|.|.|TRBV7-9
CASSLALGDQPQHF
TGTGCCAGCAGCTTAGCGCTCGGCGATCAGCCCCAGCATTTT
>TRBJ1-4|few|.|TRBV7-7
CASSLAKTGNGKRDEKLFF
TGTGCTAGCAGCTTAGCCAAGACCGGGAACGGAAAACGGGATGAAAAACTGTTTTTT
>TRBJ2-5|many|TRBD2|TRBV7-9
CASSSTSGGPRETQYF
TGTGCCAGCAGCTCTACTAGCGGGGGACCTCGGGAGACCCAGTACTTC
>TRBJ2-3|.|.|TRBV4-1
CASSQDPTPADTQYF
TGCGCCAGCAGCCAAGATCCGACCCCAGCGGATACGCAGTATTTT
>TRBJ2-3|many|.|TRBV7-2
CASSRGSRTDTQYF
TGTGCCAGCAGCCGAGGGAGTCGTACAGATACGCAGTATTTT
>TRBJ2-3|.|.|TRBV27
CASSLGREWVDTQYF
TGTGCCAGCAGTTTAGGTCGGGAGTGGGTAGATACGCAGTATTTT
>TRBJ1-1|.|TRBD1|TRBV7-8
CASSLFPRRGNNEAFF
TGTGCCAGCAGCTTATTTCCCCGCAGGGGGAACAATGAAGCTTTCTTT
>TRBJ2-1|.|.|TRBV19
CASSIESGGWYNEQFF
TGTGCCAGTAGTATTGAGTCCGGAGGTTGGTACAATGAGCAGTTCTTC
>TRBJ1-6|many|TRBD1|TRBV6-1
CASSPGTGGYSPLHF
TGTGCCAGCAGTCCTGGGACAGGCGGGTATTCACCCCTCCACTTT
>TRBJ1-1|.|.|TRBV6-2/TRBV6-3
CASRPDLTEAFF
TGTGCCAGCAGGCCCGACCTCACTGAAGCTTTCTTT
>TRBJ2-5|many|.|TRBV7-9
CASSSSALPQETQYF
TGTGCCAGCAGCTCCAGTGCCTTACCTCAAGAGACCCAGTACTTC
>TRBJ2-7|few|.|TRBV7-9
CASSLSGRSDEQYF
TGTGCCAGCAGCTTATCAGGGAGGAGCGACGAGCAGTACTTC
>TRBJ2-2|.|TRBD2|TRBV5-6
CASSFLAGANGELFF
TGTGCCAGCAGCTTTCTAGCGGGGGCGAACGGGGAGCTGTTTTTT
>TRBJ2-1|.|.|TRBV7-3
CASSPGPVKYNEQFF
TGTGCCAGCAGCCCGGGGCCCGTAAAATACAATGAGCAGTTCTTC
>TRBJ1-5|few|.|TRBV2
CASSELDNSNQPQHF
TGTGCCAGCAGTGAATTAGATAATAGCAATCAGCCCCAGCATTTT
>TRBJ2-7|.|.|TRBV3-1
CASSQVERSREQYF
TGTGCCAGCAGCCAAGTTGAGCGTTCAAGGGAGCAGTACTTC
>TRBJ2-5|.|.|TRBV9
CASSVEPQGGETQYF
TGTGCCAGCAGCGTAGAACCCCAGGGCGGAGAGACCCAGTACTTC
>TRBJ2-1|few|.|TRBV12-3/TRBV12-4
CASRVLRGRFYNEQFF
TGTGCCAGCAGAGTACTCAGGGGAAGGTTTTACAATGAGCAGTTCTTC
>TRBJ2-1|few|.|TRBV3-1
CASSQDGAPGVQGIYNEQFF
TGTGCCAGCAGCCAAGATGGGGCCCCGGGGGTACAGGGTATCTACAATGAGCAGTTCTTC
>TRBJ2-7|few|TRBD1|TRBV27
CASRLTGGKYEQYF
TGTGCCAGCAGGCTGACAGGGGGCAAATACGAGCAGTACTTC
>TRBJ2-5|.|.|TRBV28
CASSFLTKQGETQYF
TGTGCCAGCAGTTTTTTGACAAAGCAAGGGGAGACCCAGTACTTC
>TRBJ1-3|many|.|TRBV10-3
CAISPPNTGNTIYF
TGTGCCATCAGTCCCCCGAACACTGGAAACACCATATATTTT
>TRBJ2-5|few|.|TRBV6-1
CATPPLDRRQETQYF
TGTGCCACCCCGCCCCTAGACAGGAGACAAGAGACCCAGTACTTC
>TRBJ1-6|.|.|TRBV20-1
CRARVVEGVDSPLHF
TGCAGAGCTAGAGTGGTGGAGGGGGTCGATTCACCCCTCCACTTT
>TRBJ1-1|.|TRBD1|TRBV4-1
CASSQAVAGGEDTEAFF
TGCGCCAGCAGCCAAGCTGTGGCAGGGGGCGAGGACACTGAAGCTTTCTTT
>TRBJ2-4|many|.|TRBV7-9
CASSLAGRGPLVPAKNIQYF
TGTGCCAGCAGCTTAGCCGGGCGGGGGCCCTTGGTCCCTGCCAAAAACATTCAGTACTTC
>TRBJ2-3|few|TRBD1|TRBV5-1
CASSLYGTGIEDTQYF
TGCGCCAGCAGCTTGTATGGGACAGGGATTGAGGATACGCAGTATTTT
>TRBJ2-1|.|.|TRBV29-1
CSVEDPDSSRAYSYNEQFF
TGCAGCGTTGAAGATCCGGACAGTTCTAGGGCATATTCCTACAATGAGCAGTTCTTC
>TRBJ1-5|few|.|TRBV7-9
CASSLQGDNQPQHF
TGTGCCAGCAGCTTACAGGGTGACAATCAGCCCCAGCATTTT